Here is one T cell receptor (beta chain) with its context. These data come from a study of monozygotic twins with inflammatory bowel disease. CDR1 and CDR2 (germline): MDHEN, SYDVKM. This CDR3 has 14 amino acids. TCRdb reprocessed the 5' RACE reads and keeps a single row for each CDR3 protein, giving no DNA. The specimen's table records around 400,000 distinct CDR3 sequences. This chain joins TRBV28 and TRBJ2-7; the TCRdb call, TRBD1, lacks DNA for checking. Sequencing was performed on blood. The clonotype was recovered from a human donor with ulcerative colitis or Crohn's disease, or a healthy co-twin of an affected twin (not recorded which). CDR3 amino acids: CASSPGDRFGEQYF.